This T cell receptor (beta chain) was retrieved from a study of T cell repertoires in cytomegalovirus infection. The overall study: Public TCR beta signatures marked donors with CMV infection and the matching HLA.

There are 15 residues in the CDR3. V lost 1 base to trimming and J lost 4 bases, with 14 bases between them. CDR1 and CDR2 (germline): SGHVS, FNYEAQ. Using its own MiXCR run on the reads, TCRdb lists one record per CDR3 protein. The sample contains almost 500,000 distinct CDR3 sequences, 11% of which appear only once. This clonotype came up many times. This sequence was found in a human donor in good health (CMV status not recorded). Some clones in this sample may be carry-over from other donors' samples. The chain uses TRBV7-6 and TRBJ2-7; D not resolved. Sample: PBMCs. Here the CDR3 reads CASSLGALGPYEQYF. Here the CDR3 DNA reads TGTGCCAGCAGCTTAGGAGCTCTGGGTCCTTACGAGCAGTACTTC.